The 32 T cell receptor beta chains given below trace back to one sample, sequenced in a study of T-cell reconstitution after alpha-beta-depleted transplantation in children. It was with unique molecular identifiers that the TCRbeta library was prepared. TCRdb passed the PCR reads through MiXCR, listing each CDR3 protein once. The table records 500,000 to 600,000 distinct CDR3 sequences, around 18% of them present only once. The starting material was PBMCs from the stem cell graft donor, obtained from the stem cell graft. These receptors were obtained from a human donor who donated a stem cell graft to a child with acute lymphoblastic leukemia.

This sequence joins TRBV7-2 and TRBJ2-1; D might be TRBD2 (6 bases). CDR1 SGHTA and CDR2 FQGNSA come from the germline V gene. V was trimmed by 3 bases and J by 0 bases, leaving 12 bases between them. The CDR3 extends over 16 amino acids. The chain's CDR3 is CASSFTPGGSYNEQFF. The DNA of the CDR3 is TGTGCCAGCAGCTTCACTCCCGGGGGCTCCTACAATGAGCAGTTCTTC.

In its sample, this clonotype was seen a few times. The chain carries TRBV7-9 and TRBJ2-3; the D is unclear. The CDR3 is made up of 13 amino acids. V was shortened by 4 bases and J by 6 bases, with 11 bases between the two germline ends. The germline gives CDR1 SEHNR, CDR2 FQNEAQ (reference sequence). The CDR3 bases are TGTGCCAGCAGCTACCCCGATCGGGATACGCAGTATTTT. Its protein is CASSYPDRDTQYF.

This clonotype was recorded a few times. This chain uses TRBV27 with TRBJ1-2; D not resolved. The CDR3 runs to 14 residues. V shed 8 bases and J shed 4 bases, with 17 bases lying between them. CDR1 is MNHEY and CDR2 is SMNVEV in the germline V gene (reference sequence). CDR3 in DNA: TGTGCCAGCGTTGACCGTCGGGCTACCTATGGCTACACCTTC. Amino acid sequence: CASVDRRATYGYTF.

This clonotype was seen more than once but under ten times. The CDR3 is CASSAVHGSLPWSYGYTF. CDR3 DNA sequence: TGCGCCAGCAGCGCCGTTCATGGGAGTCTACCCTGGTCATATGGCTACACCTTC. The gene calls are TRBV5-1 and TRBJ1-2; D not certain. CDR3 length: 18 amino acids. The V gene's germline CDR1 is SGHRS and CDR2 YFSETQ. V was trimmed by 4 bases and J by 5 bases, leaving 27 bases between them. Filled out from reference TRBV5-1 and TRBJ1-2, the complete variable domain reads KAGVTQTPRYLIKTRGQQVTLSCSPISGHRSVSWYQQTPGQGLQFLFEYFSETQRNKGNFPGRFSGRQFSNSRSEMNVSTLELGDSALYLCASSAVHGSLPWSYGYTFGSGTRLTVV.

This chain connects TRBV7-2 to TRBJ2-3; D unresolved. The CDR3 is 16 residues long. V was trimmed by 0 bases and J by 0 bases, leaving 10 bases between them. The germline V gene encodes CDR1 SGHTA and CDR2 FQGNSA. The CDR3 spells CASSLARAPSTDTQYF. The CDR3 DNA sequence: TGTGCCAGCAGCTTAGCCCGGGCCCCAAGCACAGATACGCAGTATTTT.

The gene calls are TRBV7-3 and TRBJ2-1, with D maybe TRBD2 (6 bases). CDR1 is SGHTA, CDR2 FQGTGA, per germline. The CDR3 totals 14 residues. V shed 2 bases and J shed 7 bases, with 12 bases lying between them. In DNA, the CDR3 is TGTGCCAGCAGCTTAGACGGGAGAAAGAATGAGCAGTTCTTC. Protein product: CASSLDGRKNEQFF.

CDR3 bases: TGTGCCACCAGCACCTTAGCGGGAGATAACGAGCAGTACTTC. Its protein product is CATSTLAGDNEQYF. The chain uses TRBV15 and TRBJ2-7, with 9 bases fitting TRBD2. J gave up 5 bases and V 4 bases, and 6 bases lay outside the gene matches. Germline loops: CDR1 LNHNV, CDR2 YYDKDF (reference sequence). This CDR3 region has 14 residues.

The V gene is TRBV15, the J gene TRBJ2-1; TRBD2 matches at 7 bases. Unmatched junction bases numbered 8, after V lost 0 bases and J lost 0 bases. CDR3 length: 18 residues. CDR1 and CDR2 from the germline V gene are LNHNV and YYDKDF (reference sequence). CDR3 amino acids: CATSRDLASGFSYNEQFF. The CDR3 nucleotides read TGTGCCACCAGCAGAGATTTGGCTAGCGGCTTCTCCTACAATGAGCAGTTCTTC.

The chain employs TRBV27 and TRBJ2-7; perhaps D is TRBD1 or TRBD2 (5 bases each). The CDR3 is 14 residues long. The ends were cut back, 1 base at V and 2 bases at J, with 9 bases in the middle. Germline V CDR1 and CDR2: MNHEY, SMNVEV (reference sequence). The CDR3 protein is CASSLFGAPYEQYF. The CDR3, as DNA: TGTGCCAGCAGTTTATTCGGGGCTCCCTACGAGCAGTACTTC.

The chain has TRBV5-5 and TRBJ2-3, with 9 bases fitting TRBD2. CDR3 size: 16 residues. J was trimmed by 4 bases and V by 2 bases; bases with no gene match: 8. The germline V gene encodes CDR1 SGHKS and CDR2 YYEKEE (reference sequence). Here the CDR3 reads CASSFEVAGVPDTQYF. DNA of the CDR3: TGTGCCAGCAGCTTTGAGGTAGCGGGAGTCCCAGATACGCAGTATTTT.

In this sample, this clonotype turned up a few times. The gene calls are TRBV5-1 and TRBJ1-1, with a tentative D call TRBD1 (6 bases). V was shortened by 6 bases and J by 6 bases, with 15 bases between the two germline ends. Germline CDR1 is SGHRS and CDR2 is YFSETQ. The CDR3 length is 13 residues. CDR3 sequence reads: CASIDGGSAEAFF. For the CDR3, the DNA is TGCGCCAGCATAGACGGGGGCTCCGCTGAAGCTTTCTTT. The whole variable domain, remainder taken from reference TRBV5-1 and TRBJ1-1, is KAGVTQTPRYLIKTRGQQVTLSCSPISGHRSVSWYQQTPGQGLQFLFEYFSETQRNKGNFPGRFSGRQFSNSRSEMNVSTLELGDSALYLCASIDGGSAEAFFGQGTRLTVV.

The chain has TRBV5-1 and TRBJ2-1; maybe TRBD2 (5 bases). With 0 bases removed from V and 0 bases from J, the gap between germline ends came to 10 bases. This CDR3 region has 16 residues. CDR1 is SGHRS and CDR2 is YFSETQ in the germline V gene. The CDR3 reads CASSLVLRASYNEQFF. CDR3 sequence (DNA): TGCGCCAGCAGCTTGGTGTTGAGGGCCTCCTACAATGAGCAGTTCTTC. Supplemented by reference TRBV5-1 and TRBJ2-1, the full variable domain reads KAGVTQTPRYLIKTRGQQVTLSCSPISGHRSVSWYQQTPGQGLQFLFEYFSETQRNKGNFPGRFSGRQFSNSRSEMNVSTLELGDSALYLCASSLVLRASYNEQFFGPGTRLTVL.

The chain combines TRBV5-1 with TRBJ2-1; 7 nucleotides line up with TRBD2. Germline CDR1 reads SGHRS; CDR2 reads YFSETQ. The CDR3 covers 16 residues. Losses at the gene ends were 4 bases for V and 7 bases for J; bases not matched to a gene: 14. In DNA, the CDR3 is TGCGCCAGCAGCAGGTGGGGCGGGAGAAGGAGGAATGAGCAGTTCTTC. This gives the protein CASSRWGGRRRNEQFF. The full variable domain, completed using reference TRBV5-1 and TRBJ2-1, is KAGVTQTPRYLIKTRGQQVTLSCSPISGHRSVSWYQQTPGQGLQFLFEYFSETQRNKGNFPGRFSGRQFSNSRSEMNVSTLELGDSALYLCASSRWGGRRRNEQFFGPGTRLTVL.

The table lists this clonotype with a few counts. This chain uses TRBV28 with TRBJ2-7, with a tentative D call TRBD2 (6 bases). Germline V gives CDR1 MDHEN, CDR2 SYDVKM. The CDR3 is made up of 14 amino acids. The V end was cut by 6 bases, the J end by 3 bases, with 15 bases between. DNA for the CDR3: TGTGCCAGCAGAACCGGGACTCACTACTACGAGCAGTACTTC. This gives the protein CASRTGTHYYEQYF. The full variable domain, with the rest looked up from reference TRBV28 and TRBJ2-7, is DVKVTQSSRYLVKRTGEKVFLECVQDMDHENMFWYRQDPGLGLRLIYFSYDVKMKEKGDIPEGYSVSREKKERFSLILESASTNQTSMYLCASRTGTHYYEQYFGPGTRLTVT.

Written as DNA, the CDR3 is TGTGCCAGCAGCGTTACAGGTGCCTCTGGGGCCAACGTCCTGACTTTC. The encoded protein is CASSVTGASGANVLTF. This chain connects TRBV5-5 to TRBJ2-6; possible D gene TRBD1, 5 bases. V lost 4 bases and J 0 bases, leaving 11 bases between the germline ends. The CDR3 is 16 amino acids. Germline values: CDR1 SGHKS, CDR2 YYEKEE (reference sequence).

This clonotype has just a few counts. The chain recombines TRBV12-3 or TRBV12-4 with TRBJ2-1, with 8 bases matching TRBD2. J gave up 3 bases and V 6 bases, and 4 bases lay outside the gene matches. The CDR3 loop spans 14 amino acids. CDR3 nucleotide sequence: TGTGCCAGCAGCCTCGGGAGGGTCTACAATGAGCAGTTCTTC. Translated, it gives CASSLGRVYNEQFF.

This chain links TRBV2 with TRBJ1-2; D is unclear. V was trimmed by 3 bases and J by 7 bases, leaving 12 bases between them. The CDR3 totals 13 residues. Germline values: CDR1 SNHLY, CDR2 FYNNEI. Here the CDR3 reads CASSDRAGFGYTF. In DNA form, the CDR3 reads TGTGCCAGCAGTGACCGGGCAGGATTTGGCTACACCTTC.

This clonotype was counted only a few times. The genes are TRBV14 and TRBJ1-1; D gene uncertain. The CDR3 length is 12 residues. V lost 6 bases, J lost 7 bases, and 12 bases lay in between. CDR1 SGHDN and CDR2 FVKESK come from the germline V gene. The CDR3: CASRHGPGEAFF. Here the CDR3 DNA reads TGTGCCAGCAGACACGGCCCAGGTGAAGCTTTCTTT.

J is TRBJ2-4 and V is TRBV27; weak D call: TRBD1 (6 bases). CDR3 size: 13 residues. Germline V lookup: CDR1 MNHEY, CDR2 SMNVEV (reference sequence). The ends were cut back, 2 bases at V and 4 bases at J, with 6 bases in the middle. The CDR3 sequence is CASSLQGKNIQYF. In DNA, the CDR3 is TGTGCCAGCAGTTTACAGGGGAAAAACATTCAGTACTTC.

Only a few counts were recorded for this clonotype. The chain links TRBV12-3 or TRBV12-4 to TRBJ1-5; possible D gene TRBD1, 5 bases. V gave up 5 bases and J gave up 3 bases, with 17 bases separating them. The CDR3 is 16 amino acids. CDR3 residues: CASSPGGRGDNQPQHF. For the CDR3, the DNA is TGTGCCAGCAGTCCCGGCGGGAGGGGTGACAATCAGCCCCAGCATTTT.

The chain joins TRBV10-3 to TRBJ1-1; 7 bases map to TRBD1. J was trimmed by 0 bases and V by 10 bases; bases with no gene match: 2. From germline, CDR1 is ENHRY and CDR2 SYGVKD. The CDR3 runs to 12 residues. The CDR3 sequence: CANRGMNTEAFF. The CDR3 nucleotides are TGTGCCAACAGGGGTATGAACACTGAAGCTTTCTTT.

The rearrangement links TRBV12-3 or TRBV12-4 to TRBJ2-7, with 8 bases that match TRBD1. This CDR3 is built from 15 residues. Losses at the gene ends were 3 bases for V and 6 bases for J; bases not matched to a gene: 10. DNA of the CDR3: TGTGCCAGCAGTTTGTATACAGGGGGACCCTCCGAGCAGTACTTC. Residues: CASSLYTGGPSEQYF.

The chain has TRBV20-1 and TRBJ2-1, with 8 bases fitting TRBD2. CDR1 and CDR2 from the germline V gene are DFQATT and SNEGSKA (reference sequence). The V gene end was trimmed by 5 bases and the J gene end by 1 base; junction bases not matched to a gene: 7. This CDR3 contains 15 residues. The CDR3 reads CSAGLLAVSYNEQFF. In DNA, the CDR3 is TGCAGTGCTGGTCTACTAGCGGTGTCCTACAATGAGCAGTTCTTC.

The chain uses TRBV9 and TRBJ1-1; D is unresolved. Germline CDR1 is SGDLS and CDR2 is YYNGEE. V was cut by 1 base and J by 1 base, with 8 bases left in between. CDR3 length: 14 amino acids. The DNA of the CDR3 is TGTGCCAGCAGCGTACGGGCAGAGAACACTGAAGCTTTCTTT. This encodes CASSVRAENTEAFF.

To note about this clonotype: One junction end disagrees with the germline gene, perhaps due to a read error. The chain joins TRBV7-7 to TRBJ1-4; 10 bases are shared with TRBD1. The germline CDR1 and CDR2 sequences are SSHAT and FNYEAQ (reference sequence). CDR3 length equals 14 residues. The CDR3 DNA reads TGTGCCAGCAGCTCGGGGCCGGGACAGGGGCCCAAAGTCTTT. Its protein is CASSSGPGQGPKVF.

This clonotype was counted a few times. V usage is TRBV20-1 and J usage is TRBJ2-5; the match to TRBD2 covers 8 bases. There are 12 residues in the CDR3. V lost 7 bases, J lost 7 bases, and 8 bases stayed unmatched. From germline, CDR1 is DFQATT and CDR2 SNEGSKA (reference sequence). CDR3 coding DNA: TGCAGTGGCGGCGGGGGGCGGGTGACCCAGTACTTC. This encodes CSGGGGRVTQYF.

This clonotype was counted only a few times. The chain recombines TRBV12-3 or TRBV12-4 with TRBJ1-1; TRBD1 might be the D (5 bases). The germline V and J ends were trimmed by 4 bases and 1 base, with 10 bases remaining between them. This CDR3 has 14 amino acids. This chain's CDR3 is CASSSGGPNTEAFF. CDR3 nucleotides: TGTGCCAGCAGTTCCGGGGGTCCGAACACTGAAGCTTTCTTT.

The chain recombines TRBV3-1 with TRBJ2-5, with a weak D call TRBD2 (5 bases). This CDR3 has 15 amino acids. The germline V gene has CDR1 LGHDT and CDR2 YNNKEL (reference sequence). V lost 11 bases to trimming and J lost 4 bases, with 23 bases between them. As DNA, the CDR3 is TGTGCCTCCAGCCAAGAGGGCAGTTCCCCAGAGACCCAGTACTTC. It codes for CASSQEGSSPETQYF.

This clonotype was seen only a few times. The V call is TRBV29-1, the J call TRBJ2-7; possible D gene TRBD2, 6 bases. Deletions cut 7 bases from V and 5 bases from J, with 24 bases between. CDR3 length: 15 residues. Germline-derived CDR1 and CDR2 are SQVTM and ANQGSEA. In nucleotides, the CDR3 is TGCAGCGCCGGGATGTACCGGGACTTACTACACGAGCAGTACTTC. As protein: CSAGMYRDLLHEQYF.

CDR3 sequence (DNA): TGTGCCAGCAGGCAAGCGGGAGGCCAAGAGACCCAGTACTTC. Translation gives CASRQAGGQETQYF. V gene TRBV6-1 combines with J gene TRBJ2-5; TRBD2 agrees at 9 bases. The CDR3 length is 14 residues. Unmatched junction bases numbered 3, after V lost 6 bases and J lost 1 base. Germline V lookup: CDR1 MNHNS, CDR2 SASEGT.

This chain joins TRBV5-6 and TRBJ2-3, with 12 bases aligning to TRBD2. The trim removed 0 bases at V and 3 bases at J, leaving 11 bases unmatched. CDR1 is SGHDT and CDR2 is YYEEEE in the germline V gene. CDR3 size: 19 residues. The CDR3 DNA reads TGTGCCAGCAGCTTGGTCCCATCGCAGACTAGCGGGAGAACAGATACGCAGTATTTT. Translating it yields CASSLVPSQTSGRTDTQYF.

Only a few counts were recorded for this clonotype. CDR3 bases: TGTGCCAGCAGCTTACACAGAACTTATAATGAAAAACTGTTTTTT. Its translation: CASSLHRTYNEKLFF. The V call is TRBV6-5, the J call TRBJ1-4; D is unresolved. Germline lookup yields CDR1 MNHEY and CDR2 SVGAGI. The CDR3 runs to 15 residues. V was clipped by 6 bases and J by 4 bases, with 15 bases between them.